A single sample gave rise to the 10 T cell receptor beta chains below, sequenced in a study of PD-1 blockade in classical Hodgkin lymphoma. The time point denotes: cycle 4 day 1 (C4D1), after more than five weeks of nivolumab. Every one of the patients relapsed after autologous stem cell transplantation (brentuximab vedotin exposure was variable). CD4+ T cells were purified from thawed PBMCs by magnetic negative selection. Some clones are missing from TCRdb's copy, which holds only in-frame ones; the method was immunoSEQ multiplex PCR. The table lists some 13,000 clones, about 80% of them singletons. The material was CD4+ T cells from blood, obtained before the fourth cycle of nivolumab. These receptor sequences come from a human donor with classical Hodgkin lymphoma.

This clone was counted a few times. The rearrangement links TRBV2 to TRBJ1-5; D is unresolved. The V end lost 2 bases, the J end lost 2 bases, and 10 bases lay between the germline ends. The CDR3 has 15 residues. Germline assignment: CDR1 SNHLY and CDR2 FYNNEI. CDR3 loop: CASSEWGWGNQPQHF. The CDR3 DNA follows: TGTGCCAGCAGTGAATGGGGATGGGGCAATCAGCCCCAGCATTTT.

V is TRBV12-5 and J is TRBJ1-4; D is undetermined. Germline-derived CDR1 and CDR2 are LGHNT and FRNRAP. CDR3 length equals 18 residues. The germline V and J ends were trimmed by 4 bases and 0 bases, with 18 bases remaining between them. The CDR3 loop is CASGSSPKTEATNEKLFF. The CDR3 DNA reads as TGTGCTAGTGGTTCGTCACCCAAGACTGAGGCAACTAATGAAAAACTGTTTTTT.

This chain uses TRBV7-9 with TRBJ2-1, with D perhaps TRBD1 (5 bases). The CDR3 totals 16 residues. Per the germline V gene, CDR1 is SEHNR and CDR2 is FQNEAQ (reference sequence). V was cut by 1 base and J by 7 bases, with 17 bases left in between. The CDR3 coding sequence is TGTGCCAGCAGCTTAGGTGAATGGGGCATTAGGAATGAGCAGTTCTTC. This codes for CASSLGEWGIRNEQFF.

A single count supports this clone. V is TRBV30 and J is TRBJ1-4, with 9 bases identical to TRBD1. This CDR3 spans 14 amino acids. V was pared by 7 bases and J by 9 bases, with 12 bases of the junction left unmatched. Per germline, CDR1 GTSNPN and CDR2 SVGIG (reference sequence). CDR3: CAFGEGTGTQKLFF. In nucleotides, the CDR3 is TGTGCCTTCGGAGAGGGGACAGGGACCCAAAAACTGTTTTTT.

The table lists this clone with a few counts. The chain links TRBV15 to TRBJ1-5; D unresolved. The CDR3 consists of 14 residues. V lost 0 bases, J lost 3 bases, and 6 bases lay in between. From germline, CDR1 is LNHNV and CDR2 YYDKDF (reference sequence). The CDR3 loop is CATSRDSVNQPQHF. The DNA of the CDR3 is TGTGCCACCAGCAGAGACTCAGTCAATCAGCCCCAGCATTTT.

The chain couples TRBV5-4 to TRBJ2-5; D possibly corresponds to TRBD2 (6 bases). The CDR3 has 14 residues. Trimming removed 3 bases from V and 7 bases from J, with 16 bases in between. Germline assignment: CDR1 SGHNT and CDR2 YYREEE (reference sequence). CDR3 DNA: TGTGCCAGCAGCTCTGTAGACCGGAGGGGGACCCAGTACTTC. Amino acids: CASSSVDRRGTQYF.

The chain carries TRBV7-2 and TRBJ2-5; TRBD1 matches 9 bases. The J call is doubtful: the DNA matches TRBJ2-7 better. Germline-derived CDR1 and CDR2 are SGHTA and FQGNSA. This CDR3 region has 15 residues. The CDR3 DNA reads as TGTGCCAGCAGCCCCGGACAGGGGAGCTCCTACGAGCAGTACTTC. Translation gives CASSPGQGSSYEQYF.

This sequence joins TRBV9 and TRBJ2-5, with D unclear. Germline V gene sequence: CDR1 SGDLS, CDR2 YYNGEE. This CDR3 spans 13 amino acids. The V gene lost 0 bases and the J gene lost 7 bases, with 10 bases spanning the gap. The CDR3 region has the DNA TGTGCCAGCAGCGTAGCGGGCCTGGGGACCCAGTACTTC. It encodes CASSVAGLGTQYF.

This rearrangement joins TRBV5-6 to TRBJ1-3; D gene unclear. V lost 2 bases and J 4 bases, leaving 4 bases between the germline ends. The CDR3 is 12 residues long. Germline values: CDR1 SGHDT, CDR2 YYEEEE. The CDR3 spells CASSFYGNTIYF. DNA for the CDR3: TGTGCCAGCAGCTTTTACGGAAACACCATATATTTT. Full variable domain (remainder filled in from reference TRBV5-6 and TRBJ1-3): DAGVTQSPTHLIKTRGQQVTLRCSPKSGHDTVSWYQQALGQGPQFIFQYYEEEERQRGNFPDRFSGHQFPNYSSELNVNALLLGDSALYLCASSFYGNTIYFGEGSWLTVV.

The rearrangement uses TRBV11-2 and TRBJ2-1; 10 bases map to TRBD2. This CDR3 comprises 17 residues. Germline trimming cut 2 bases from V and 4 bases from J; bases unmatched to any gene: 8. Germline-derived CDR1 and CDR2 are SGHAT and FQNNGV. The CDR3 DNA is TGTGCCAGCAGCTTAAGGGGATATAGCGGGGGGTACAATGAGCAGTTCTTC. Translation: CASSLRGYSGGYNEQFF.